The rows below give T cell receptor beta chains drawn from one sample of a study of blood T cell repertoires in COVID-19. The data were produced by immunoSEQ multiplex PCR, yet TCRdb's version contains in-frame clones alone and is incomplete. The sample lists roughly 180,000 clones; 79% were seen once. Sequenced: peripheral blood. The receptors shown here come from a man aged 60-69 years with active or convalescent COVID-19. Both conserved end residues are part of each CDR3. D genes are given only for firm matches.

.,TRBV10-1,CASRFRGSSYNSPLHF
TRBD2,TRBV3-1/TRBV3-2,CASSLGLADNEQFF
.,TRBV28,CASGREGGYTF
.,TRBV27,CAWIRGARSGANVLTF
TRBD2,TRBV9,CASSVLAGVKDTQYF
.,TRBV7-6,CASSLRTHYEQYF
.,TRBV6-5,CASSYSRAENQPQHF
.,TRBV10-3,CAISPPGNTEAFF
.,TRBV28,CASARGASEQYF
TRBD1,TRBV10-3,CAISFRDRVRGGELFF
TRBD1,TRBV11-2,CASSPRTGGMGSPLHF
TRBD1,TRBV4-2,CASSQDTGQGFSGNTIYF
TRBD1,TRBV25-1,CASSDIQGAQETQYF
TRBD2,TRBV30,CAWSVRGLGLAGLSSYEQYF
.,TRBV28,CASSLPQNYGYTF
TRBD1,TRBV27,CASSFTGTGGEKLFF
TRBD2,TRBV3-1/TRBV3-2,CASSPPEASGGKNIQYF